A single sample is the source of the 23 T cell receptor beta chains below, sequenced in a study of CD8+ T cells in alopecia areata. The treatment was: oral pan-JAK inhibitor, 5-10 mg twice daily. The authors extracted RNA and reverse transcribed it into cDNA as the sequencing template. Using immunoSEQ multiplex PCR, the repertoire was profiled, and TCRdb retains in-frame clones only, with some absent. Here the sample spans under 110,000 clones, 55% to 75% being singletons. This specimen was CD8+ T cells sorted from blood, taken at approximately week 61, from a patient treated with tofacitinib. The receptors were sampled from a human donor with alopecia areata.

The table lists this clone with a few counts. The V call is TRBV7-9, the J call TRBJ2-1; 12 bases map to TRBD2. The V gene's germline CDR1 is SEHNR and CDR2 FQNEAQ (reference sequence). The CDR3 is 18 residues long. J was trimmed by 1 base and V by 4 bases; bases with no gene match: 8. The CDR3 protein is CASSSATSGGLSYNEQFF. CDR3 sequence (DNA): TGTGCCAGCAGCTCCGCGACTAGCGGGGGCCTATCCTACAATGAGCAGTTCTTC.

The rearrangement joins TRBV29-1 to TRBJ2-1, with 7 bases aligning to TRBD2. The CDR3 spans 13 residues. V was pared by 6 bases and J by 6 bases, with 8 bases of the junction left unmatched. CDR1 SQVTM and CDR2 ANQGSEA come from the germline V gene. This chain's CDR3 is CSVAAGLTNEQFF. CDR3 nucleotide sequence: TGCAGCGTCGCCGCGGGACTAACCAATGAGCAGTTCTTC.

This chain links TRBV25-1 with TRBJ1-1; D is undetermined. The germline CDR1 and CDR2 sequences are MGHDK and SYGVNS. The V gene lost 2 bases and the J gene lost 3 bases, with 10 bases spanning the gap. The CDR3 consists of 14 residues. CDR3 protein: CASSEIEGDTEAFF. The CDR3, as DNA: TGTGCCAGCAGTGAAATAGAGGGAGACACTGAAGCTTTCTTT.

This clone was seen a handful of times. The chain couples TRBV29-1 to TRBJ1-2; D remains unclear. Deletions cut 2 bases from V and 0 bases from J, with 7 bases between. Germline lookup yields CDR1 SQVTM and CDR2 ANQGSEA. The CDR3 consists of 13 residues. CDR3 sequence: CSVEIPSNYGYTF. CDR3 nucleotide sequence: TGCAGCGTTGAAATTCCTTCTAACTATGGCTACACCTTC.

This chain connects TRBV7-9 to TRBJ1-5, with no clear D. V dropped 4 bases and J dropped 3 bases, with 13 bases sitting between them. Germline CDR1 reads SEHNR; CDR2 reads FQNEAQ (reference sequence). The length of the CDR3 is 15 residues. CDR3 sequence reads: CASSSPGPLNQPQHF. Written as DNA, the CDR3 is TGTGCCAGCAGCTCCCCTGGTCCCCTCAATCAGCCCCAGCATTTT. Filled out from reference TRBV7-9 and TRBJ1-5, the complete variable domain reads DTGVSQNPRHKITKRGQNVTFRCDPISEHNRLYWYRQTLGQGPEFLTYFQNEAQLEKSRLLSDRFSAERPKGSFSTLEIQRTEQGDSAMYLCASSSPGPLNQPQHFGDGTRLSIL.

The V and J genes are TRBV30 and TRBJ2-1, with unresolved D. The CDR3 runs 12 residues. Per the germline V gene, CDR1 is GTSNPN and CDR2 is SVGIG (reference sequence). V lost 5 bases and J lost 7, with 12 bases in between. CDR3: CAWAVYPNEQFF. The CDR3 coding sequence is TGTGCCTGGGCAGTATATCCGAATGAGCAGTTCTTC.

This clone has just a few counts. The chain has TRBV2 and TRBJ2-5; D tentatively reads TRBD1 or TRBD2 (5 bases each). This CDR3 contains 12 residues. Germline V lookup: CDR1 SNHLY, CDR2 FYNNEI. Trimming shortened V by 3 bases and J by 10 bases, and 12 bases separated the two germline ends. The CDR3 region is CASSDFWGNQYF. The CDR3 DNA is TGTGCCAGCAGTGATTTTTGGGGGAACCAGTACTTC. The full variable domain, rest sourced from reference TRBV2 and TRBJ2-5, is EPEVTQTPSHQVTQMGQEVILRCVPISNHLYFYWYRQILGQKVEFLVSFYNNEISEKSEIFDDQFSVERPDGSNFTLKIRSTKLEDSAMYFCASSDFWGNQYFGPGTRLLVL.

This chain links TRBV4-1 with TRBJ2-5; TRBD2 is a possible D gene (6 bases). Germline assignment: CDR1 MGHRA and CDR2 YSYEKL. CDR3 length: 17 residues. V was cut by 1 base and J by 8 bases, with 23 bases left in between. For the CDR3, the DNA is TGCGCCAGCAGCCAAGGAGGGTACGGGGCGGGGACGGATACCCAGTACTTC. It codes for CASSQGGYGAGTDTQYF.

Comment on this clone: The same CDR3 can be traced to other DNA sequences in this sample. The CDR3, as DNA: TGTGCCAGCAGCTTGGGTAGACAGCCCCAGCATTTT. It translates to CASSLGRQPQHF. The chain has TRBV5-6 and TRBJ1-5; D not certain. CDR1 SGHDT and CDR2 YYEEEE come from the germline V gene. Trimming took 0 bases from V and 7 from J, leaving 5 bases between them. The CDR3 contains 12 residues.

This clone was found once. V gene TRBV5-5 combines with J gene TRBJ1-1; 9 bases match TRBD1. J lost 4 bases, V lost 6 bases, and 7 bases had no gene match. This CDR3 contains 14 residues. Germline V lookup: CDR1 SGHKS, CDR2 YYEKEE (reference sequence). The DNA of the CDR3 is TGTGCCAGCATCTCACAGGGGGCGGTCACTGAAGCTTTCTTT. Protein product: CASISQGAVTEAFF.

Only a few counts were recorded for this clone. The chain links TRBV13 to TRBJ2-7, with D unclear. V was clipped by 0 bases and J by 0 bases, with 6 bases between them. Looked up from germline, CDR1 is PRHDT and CDR2 is FYEKMQ (reference sequence). CDR3 length: 14 residues. CDR3 residues: CASSLGDSSYEQYF. CDR3 bases: TGTGCCAGCAGCTTAGGGGATAGCTCCTACGAGCAGTACTTC. The variable domain in full, with the rest retrieved from reference TRBV13 and TRBJ2-7, is AAGVIQSPRHLIKEKRETATLKCYPIPRHDTVYWYQQGPGQDPQFLISFYEKMQSDKGSIPDRFSAQQFSDYHSELNMSSLELGDSALYFCASSLGDSSYEQYFGPGTRLTVT.

This chain links TRBV15 with TRBJ2-1; 9 positions match TRBD1. Germline CDR1 and CDR2: LNHNV and YYDKDF (reference sequence). This CDR3 is 15 amino acids long. Losses at the gene ends were 1 base for V and 4 bases for J; bases not matched to a gene: 2. The CDR3: CATSRGTGEYNEQFF. DNA of the CDR3: TGTGCCACCAGCAGAGGGACAGGGGAGTACAATGAGCAGTTCTTC.

This clone has a handful of counts. This sequence joins TRBV14 and TRBJ2-5; a weak D match, TRBD2 (6 bases). CDR3 length: 15 amino acids. CDR1 is SGHDN and CDR2 is FVKESK in the germline V gene. Trimming took 4 bases from V and 4 from J, leaving 16 bases between them. The DNA of the CDR3 is TGTGCCAGCAGCCTACTAATTGGAGCGGGAGAGACCCAGTACTTC. As protein: CASSLLIGAGETQYF.

This clone was seen a handful of times. The rearrangement joins TRBV30 to TRBJ2-3; 7 positions match TRBD2. The ends lost 4 bases at V and 5 bases at J; junction bases unmatched: 15. CDR3 length: 16 amino acids. Germline V lookup: CDR1 GTSNPN, CDR2 SVGIG (reference sequence). In DNA, the CDR3 is TGTGCCTGGACTGGTTCGGGACTCCCGGGAGGAGATACGCAGTATTTT. This sequence encodes CAWTGSGLPGGDTQYF.

J is TRBJ2-1 and V is TRBV9; D might be TRBD2 (8 bases). This CDR3 region has 23 residues. Germline V gene data show CDR1 as SGDLS and CDR2 as YYNGEE. Trimming took 4 bases from V and 2 from J, leaving 37 bases between them. Written as DNA, the CDR3 is TGTGCCAGCAGCACACCGGGACAGCGGGATACTATGTCCTATAGCGGGGCCTACAATGAGCAGTTCTTC. Translated: CASSTPGQRDTMSYSGAYNEQFF.

The chain recombines TRBV7-9 with TRBJ2-7, with D hard to call. Germline loops: CDR1 SEHNR, CDR2 FQNEAQ (reference sequence). With 7 bases removed from V and 3 bases from J, the gap between germline ends came to 10 bases. This CDR3 comprises 12 residues. The chain's CDR3 is CASTGQNYEQYF. CDR3 bases: TGTGCCAGCACCGGCCAGAACTACGAGCAGTACTTC.

This chain joins TRBV29-1 and TRBJ2-2, with TRBD1 as a possible D gene (6 bases). Looked up from germline, CDR1 is SQVTM and CDR2 is ANQGSEA. The CDR3 length is 14 residues. V lost 6 bases, J lost 0 bases, and 11 bases lay in between. In DNA, the CDR3 is TGCAGCGTCCCCGGACAGACGAACACCGGGGAGCTGTTTTTT. It encodes CSVPGQTNTGELFF.

The chain recombines TRBV6-6 with TRBJ1-6, with D maybe TRBD1 (6 bases). The germline V gene encodes CDR1 MNHNY and CDR2 SVGAGI (reference sequence). The CDR3 spans 15 residues. Deletions cut 2 bases from V and 9 bases from J, with 14 bases between. CDR3 sequence (DNA): TGTGCCAGCAGTTACCCGACAGGAGCATTTTCACCCCTCCACTTT. Protein sequence: CASSYPTGAFSPLHF.

The chain recombines TRBV5-1 with TRBJ2-1; D not resolved. This CDR3 is built from 15 residues. CDR1 and CDR2 (germline): SGHRS, YFSETQ. The V gene lost 0 bases and the J gene lost 1 base, with 8 bases spanning the gap. The CDR3 sequence is CASSLDGDSYNEQFF. Written as DNA, the CDR3 is TGCGCCAGCAGCTTGGATGGGGATTCCTACAATGAGCAGTTCTTC.

This chain connects TRBV28 to TRBJ2-7; TRBD2 matches 8 bases. There are 15 residues in the CDR3. Trimming took 6 bases from V and 2 from J; bases not matched to a gene: 9. Germline V gene sequence: CDR1 MDHEN, CDR2 SYDVKM. The CDR3 loop is CASSSRGGNPYEQYF. CDR3 DNA sequence: TGTGCCAGCAGCTCCCGGGGGGGGAACCCCTACGAGCAGTACTTC.

The gene calls are TRBV5-5 and TRBJ1-6, with a tentative D call TRBD1 (6 bases). The V end was cut by 4 bases, the J end by 10 bases, with 15 bases between. CDR1 is SGHKS and CDR2 is YYEKEE in the germline V gene (reference sequence). The CDR3 length is 14 residues. The CDR3 region is CASSGDRIGSPLHF. The CDR3 nucleotides are TGTGCCAGCAGCGGAGACAGGATAGGCTCACCCCTCCACTTT.

This clone has only a few counts. The rearrangement uses TRBV27 and TRBJ2-3, with D uncertain. Germline V gene sequence: CDR1 MNHEY, CDR2 SMNVEV (reference sequence). Between the trimmed V and J ends, which lost 5 bases and 0 bases, there was a span of 0 bases. The length of the CDR3 is 11 residues. The CDR3 loop is CASSSTDTQYF. The CDR3 DNA is TGTGCCAGCAGTAGCACAGATACGCAGTATTTT.

Here the CDR3 DNA reads TGTGCCTGGATGATTGCGAACACCGGGGAGCTGTTTTTT. Amino acid sequence: CAWMIANTGELFF. This chain joins TRBV30 and TRBJ2-2, with D uncertain. This CDR3 comprises 13 residues. CDR1 is GTSNPN, CDR2 SVGIG, per germline (reference sequence). V gave up 4 bases and J gave up 0 bases, with 6 bases separating them.